Here is one T cell receptor (beta chain) with its context. Germline CDR1 reads MRHNA; CDR2 reads SNTAGT. V dropped 4 bases and J dropped 13 bases, with 10 bases sitting between them. The CDR3 runs 11 residues. The method was immunoSEQ multiplex PCR; TCRdb's version includes in-frame clones alone and lacks a portion of them. The repertoire holds 200,000 to 250,000 clones, with 60% to 85% as singletons. The sample comes from a study of blood T cell repertoires in COVID-19. Across the study: Sources were T cells, B-cell-depleted T cells, or PBMCs; the material itself was cDNA or gDNA.

Sequencing input: peripheral blood. This receptor was identified in a woman in her 70s with acute or convalescent COVID-19. The chain is built from TRBV6-4 and TRBJ1-4; D is ambiguous. The CDR3 DNA sequence: TGTGCCAGCAGTGCTTCGGCAGGACTGTTTTTT. Translation gives CASSASAGLFF.